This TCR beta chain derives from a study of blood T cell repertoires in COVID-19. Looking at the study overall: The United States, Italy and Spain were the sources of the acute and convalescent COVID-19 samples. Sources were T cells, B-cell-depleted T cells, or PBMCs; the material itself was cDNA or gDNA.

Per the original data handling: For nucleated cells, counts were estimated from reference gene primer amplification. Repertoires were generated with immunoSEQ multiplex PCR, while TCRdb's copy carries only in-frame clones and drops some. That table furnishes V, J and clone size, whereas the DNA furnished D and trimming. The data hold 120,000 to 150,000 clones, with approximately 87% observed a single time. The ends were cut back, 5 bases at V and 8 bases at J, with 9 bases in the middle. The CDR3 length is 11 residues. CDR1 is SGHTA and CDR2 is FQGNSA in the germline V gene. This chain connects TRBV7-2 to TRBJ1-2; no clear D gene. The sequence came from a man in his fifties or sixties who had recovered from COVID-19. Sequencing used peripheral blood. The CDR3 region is CASSPGRGYTF. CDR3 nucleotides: TGTGCCAGCAGCCCTGGTCGGGGCTACACCTTC. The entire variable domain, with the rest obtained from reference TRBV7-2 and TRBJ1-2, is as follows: GAGVSQSPSNKVTEKGKDVELRCDPISGHTALYWYRQSLGQGLEFLIYFQGNSAPDKSGLPSDRFSAERTGGSVSTLTIQRTQQEDSAVYLCASSPGRGYTFGSGTRLTVV.